This T cell receptor beta chain was retrieved from a study of blood T cell repertoires in COVID-19. Across the whole study: Sites in the United States, Italy and Spain provided acute and convalescent COVID-19 samples. Sources were T cells, B-cell-depleted T cells, or PBMCs; the material itself was cDNA or gDNA.

Authors' methods: Cell counts per sample came from amplifying reference gene primers. This table comes from immunoSEQ multiplex PCR, and its TCRdb copy is limited to in-frame clones, with some not included. The V and J calls and clone size come from that table; D and trimming were worked out from the DNA. The table records about 53,000 clones, roughly four fifths of them present only once. This CDR3 is 12 amino acids long. Per germline, CDR1 LNHDA and CDR2 SQIVND (reference sequence). The source is a human donor in a cohort sampled during active COVID-19. The V call is TRBV19, the J call TRBJ1-2, with D perhaps matching TRBD1 (6 bases). The sample taken for sequencing was peripheral blood. The CDR3 loop is CATDSSNYGYTF. CDR3 in DNA: TGTGCTACGGACAGCTCAAACTATGGCTACACCTTC.